One and the same sample provided the 10 T cell receptor beta chains below, sequenced in a study of blood T cells in healthy people across ages. Using a J-beta primer mix together with a sample-barcoded 5' primer, a second PCR was run for roughly 6 to 12 cycles. TCRdb re-called the 5' RACE reads with MiXCR, one entry per CDR3 protein. This sample has approximately 1.5 million distinct CDR3 sequences; around 35% occur once, and the top ten carry around 10%. The sequenced material came from blood. These receptors came from a woman in her twenties or thirties in good health.

This clonotype was counted many times. V is TRBV29-1 and J is TRBJ2-7, with D unclear. V shed 1 base and J shed 6 bases, with 10 bases lying between them. Per the germline V gene, CDR1 is SQVTM and CDR2 is ANQGSEA. The CDR3 covers 12 residues. The CDR3 loop reads CSVEGSDVEQYF. CDR3 nucleotide sequence: TGCAGCGTTGAAGGGTCGGATGTCGAGCAGTACTTC.

In this sample, this clonotype turned up a few times. The V and J genes are TRBV4-1 and TRBJ2-1; a possible D gene is TRBD2 (6 bases). The CDR3 length is 20 residues. V was pared by 4 bases and J by 0 bases, with 25 bases between. Germline CDR1 is MGHRA and CDR2 is YSYEKL. The CDR3 DNA reads TGCGCCAGCAGCCTCAAAGGTGGGGGGACCGGGACGGGCTCCTACAATGAGCAGTTCTTC. Its protein product is CASSLKGGGTGTGSYNEQFF.

As regards this clonotype: With a much larger clone just one base away, this may be a read error. The chain has TRBV27 and TRBJ2-7; the D is unclear. V was clipped by 5 bases and J by 7 bases, with 21 bases between them. The CDR3 sequence is 15 residues long. Germline V gene data show CDR1 as MNHEY and CDR2 as SMNVEV (reference sequence). CDR3 residues: CASSPTASWLGEQYF. As DNA, the CDR3 is TGTGCCAGCAGTCCAACAGCGTCTTGGTTAGGTGAGCAGTACTTC.

J is TRBJ2-2 and V is TRBV30; D unclear. The V and J ends lost 4 bases and 5 bases respectively, with 8 bases between them. The CDR3 contains 12 residues. Germline-derived CDR1 and CDR2 are GTSNPN and SVGIG (reference sequence). CDR3 in amino acids: CAWMDVTGELFF. CDR3 nucleotides: TGTGCCTGGATGGATGTGACCGGGGAGCTGTTTTTT.

The table lists this clonotype with many counts. The chain is built from TRBV5-6 and TRBJ2-5; 10 bases are a match to TRBD2. Germline CDR1 and CDR2: SGHDT and YYEEEE. Trimming removed 5 bases from V and 5 bases from J; junction bases left unmatched: 3. CDR3 size: 13 residues. The CDR3 DNA is TGTGCCAGCAGACTAGCGGGGTCGGAGACCCAGTACTTC. It codes for CASRLAGSETQYF.

This chain connects TRBV29-1 to TRBJ1-2, with 9 nucleotides matching TRBD1. This CDR3 contains 13 residues. The germline V gene has CDR1 SQVTM and CDR2 ANQGSEA. Unmatched junction bases numbered 5, after V lost 6 bases and J lost 3 bases. The CDR3 DNA reads TGCAGCGTCGGAGGGGACAGGGACTATGGCTACACCTTC. Translating gives CSVGGDRDYGYTF.

The sample holds many counts of this clonotype. The chain uses TRBV28 and TRBJ2-3; 7 nucleotides line up with TRBD2. The junction had 26 bases not matched to a gene; V was cut back by 3 bases and J by 2 bases. The CDR3 length is 22 residues. Germline V lookup: CDR1 MDHEN, CDR2 SYDVKM. CDR3 nucleotide sequence: TGTGCCAGCAGTTTGGGACTGGTACTAAAGTGGGAGGGCCAGGGTGTCACAGATACGCAGTATTTT. As protein: CASSLGLVLKWEGQGVTDTQYF.

This clonotype was observed once. V and J are TRBV20-1 and TRBJ2-1, with D unresolved. This CDR3 comprises 13 residues. Germline-derived CDR1 and CDR2 are DFQATT and SNEGSKA (reference sequence). DNA of the CDR3: TGCAGCGCCCCCAAACCGGGCTACAATGAGCAGTTCTTC. Its protein product is CSAPKPGYNEQFF.

This clonotype was seen more than once but under ten times. The chain joins TRBV20-1 to TRBJ2-4, with 7 bases fitting TRBD1. TRBJ2-7 explains the end of the DNA better; the J call may be wrong. Germline V CDR1 and CDR2: DFQATT, SNEGSKA (reference sequence). This CDR3 is 13 amino acids long. CDR3 nucleotides: TGCAGTGTTACCGGGACAGTGTACTACGAGCAGTACTTC. It codes for CSVTGTVYYEQYF.

The sample holds a few counts of this clonotype. The chain couples TRBV6-6 to TRBJ2-5; 10 bases align to TRBD2. The CDR3 has 16 residues. Per germline, CDR1 MNHNY and CDR2 SVGAGI (reference sequence). V shed 9 bases and J 5 bases; nucleotides not matched to a gene: 15. The CDR3 loop reads CASSAHGVAGGETQYF. The CDR3 coding sequence is TGTGCCAGTAGCGCACATGGGGTAGCGGGGGGTGAGACCCAGTACTTC.